This T cell receptor beta chain was sequenced in a study of identical twins. Whole-study findings and limits: Sequences that were beta out-of-frame showed weaker excess twin sharing. Insertions ran lower in abundant cord blood beta clonotypes, though not in memory repertoires. Out-of-frame alpha sequences that twins shared showed excess low generation probability. Models underestimated out-of-frame TCR alpha sharing in monozygotic twins.

TCRdb redid the calling of the 5' RACE reads with MiXCR, one entry per CDR3 protein. The sample has over 550,000 distinct CDR3 sequences; about 7.1% are singletons. Concerning this clonotype: Its antigen is undetermined.

The germline V gene encodes CDR1 KGHDR and CDR2 SFDVKD. Trimming stripped 5 bases from V and 3 bases from J, with 9 bases between. The CDR3 length is 13 residues. The same data also contributed to another study, on yellow fever vaccine responses in identical twins.

This chain connects TRBV24-1 to TRBJ1-2; perhaps TRBD1 as D (5 bases). The sequencing sample was made of PBMCs. The TCR originated in a woman younger than 35 in good health. The CDR3, as DNA: TGTGCCACCAGTGTCGGGGCCTACTATGGCTACACCTTC. Translating gives CATSVGAYYGYTF.